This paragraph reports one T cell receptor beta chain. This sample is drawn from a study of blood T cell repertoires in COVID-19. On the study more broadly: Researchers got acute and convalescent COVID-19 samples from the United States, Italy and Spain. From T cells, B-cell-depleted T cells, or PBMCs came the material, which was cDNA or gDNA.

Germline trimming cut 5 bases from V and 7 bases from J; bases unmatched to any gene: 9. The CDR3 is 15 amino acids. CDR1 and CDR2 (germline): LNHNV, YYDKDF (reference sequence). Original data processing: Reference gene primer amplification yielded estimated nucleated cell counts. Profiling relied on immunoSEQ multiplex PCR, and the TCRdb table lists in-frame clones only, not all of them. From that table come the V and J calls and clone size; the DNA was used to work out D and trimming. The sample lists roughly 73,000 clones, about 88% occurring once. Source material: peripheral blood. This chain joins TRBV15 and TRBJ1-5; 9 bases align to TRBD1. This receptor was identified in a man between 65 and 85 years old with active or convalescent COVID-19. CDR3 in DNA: TGTGCCACCAGCCCCGGGACAGGGTCAAGACAGCCCCAGCATTTT. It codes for CATSPGTGSRQPQHF.